This T cell receptor beta chain was profiled in a study of CXCR3-negative and CXCR3-positive naive CD8 T cells (dated by TCRdb to between 2018 and 2021). About the study as a whole: In total, roughly 140 million TRB reads were obtained, which works out to roughly 1.5 +/- 0.3 million reads per library. Data from 11 donors, pooled across two independent experiments, went into the diversity and physicochemical repertoire analyses. TRBV-TRBJ cluster analysis included naive subsets from a handful of donors and memory cells from 3 donors. On the study overall, not on this receptor specifically: TRB CDR3s from CXCR3-positive naive cells showed higher hydrophobicity (lower Kidera factor 4), lower energy, and higher strength and volume indices than CXCR3-negative naive cells. Both naive subsets had comparably high repertoire diversity, while memory CD8+ T cells had much lower repertoire diversity. Freshly isolated PBMCs were used for most assays because CXCR3 expression went down partially after cryopreservation. Surface CD5, linked to self-reactivity in mice, was comparable between naive subsets; TCR interaction strength was therefore also inferred from TRB CDR3 physicochemical properties. Within the same donor, TRBV-TRBJ usage looked similar between naive CXCR3-negative and CXCR3-positive cells, but memory cells had distinct patterns.

The listed sequencing device is NextSeq 550. The Human TCR Profiling Kit (MiLaboratory) was used to prepare UMI-labeled 5' RACE TRB cDNA libraries. cDNA synthesis used the entire amount of extracted RNA, and PCR amplification then used the entire amount of cDNA produced. Libraries were prepared in parallel with an identical number of PCR cycles. Per the original workflow: About 50,000 +/- 9,200 unique UMI-labeled TRB cDNA molecules per library were extracted with MIGEC and MiXCR, with at least two reads per UMI required. Each library averaged around 40,000 +/- 10,000 functional in-frame TRB CDR3 nucleotide clonotypes without stop codons. After downsampling to 5000 UMI-labeled TRB molecules per sample, diversity metrics such as normalized Shannon-Wiener and Chao1 were calculated in VDJtools. VDJtools was used to calculate clonotype-size-weighted physicochemical properties of the central five CDR3 residues, namely interaction energy, strength, volume and Kidera factor 4. TCRdb reprocessed the reads and lists each CDR3 protein sequence as a single entry, with no DNA. The V and J calls, along with clone size, are taken from TCRdb and not from the paper's own processing. The sample has about 98,000 distinct CDR3 sequences on record. Approximately 1.1% of the sample is held by the ten biggest clonotypes.

On this clonotype itself: Its antigen remains undetermined.

For every CD8+ T cell subset, approximately 300,000 cells were flow-sorted straight into RLT lysis buffer, and each subset was sorted in triplicate. Naive CD8+ T cells were defined stringently as CD45RO-CCR7+CD27+CD95- to exclude memory contaminants. Using standard density gradient centrifugation, peripheral blood mononuclear cells were isolated from buffy coats. A FACSAria III was used to flow-sort naive CXCR3-negative and CXCR3-positive CD8+ T cells. Total RNA was extracted from sorted cells using an RNeasy Mini Kit. Sequences DFQATT (CDR1) and SNEGSKA (CDR2) are obtained from the germline V gene (reference sequence). Including cysteine and phenylalanine, the CDR3 has 14 amino acids. No DNA sequence was recorded.

This TCR was recovered from a human donor in good health. Some clones in this sample may be carry-over from other donors' samples. The V and J genes are TRBV20-1 and TRBJ2-7; no DNA is available, so the TRBD2 call from TCRdb remains unchecked. The sequenced material came from naive CXCR3+ CD8+ T cells from blood. The meaning of the sample's cell subset or site label: CD45RO-CCR7+CD27+CD95- naive CD8+ T cells expressing CXCR3 (TNR3+). CDR3 reads: CSASSWTGLDEQYF.